The T cell receptor (beta chain) under discussion was sequenced for a study of blood T cell repertoires in COVID-19. Study in general: COVID-19 samples from acute and convalescent phases originated in the United States, Italy and Spain. T cells, B-cell-depleted T cells, or PBMCs supplied cDNA or gDNA.

Generated by immunoSEQ multiplex PCR, the TCRdb table keeps only in-frame clones and is missing some. The sample includes about 92,000 clones, 80% seen only once; the top ten take approximately 16%. The sequence was collected from an elderly woman with active or convalescent COVID-19. Material: peripheral blood.

For the CDR3, the DNA is TGTGCCAGCAGTTACCACGGGACACCTAACACTGAAGCTTTCTTT. Translation gives CASSYHGTPNTEAFF. The rearrangement links TRBV6-5 to TRBJ1-1, with D possibly matching TRBD1 (6 bases). V was clipped by 2 bases and J by 2 bases, with 12 bases between them. This CDR3 region has 15 residues. The germline V gene encodes CDR1 MNHEY and CDR2 SVGAGI.